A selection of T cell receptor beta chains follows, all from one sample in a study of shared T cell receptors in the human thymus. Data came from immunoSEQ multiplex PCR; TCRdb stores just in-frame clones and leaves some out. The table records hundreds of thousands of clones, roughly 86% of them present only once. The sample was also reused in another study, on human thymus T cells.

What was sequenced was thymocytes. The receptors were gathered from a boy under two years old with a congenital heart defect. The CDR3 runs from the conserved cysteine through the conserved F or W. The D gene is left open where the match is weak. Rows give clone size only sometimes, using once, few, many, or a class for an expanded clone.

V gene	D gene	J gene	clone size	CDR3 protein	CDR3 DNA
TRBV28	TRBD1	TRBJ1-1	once	CASERGLRSTTEAFF	TGTGCCAGCGAGAGGGGGCTCCGATCCACCACTGAAGCTTTCTTT
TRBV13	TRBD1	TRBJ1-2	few	CASSLLQGVHYGYTF	TGTGCCAGCAGCCTATTACAGGGGGTCCACTATGGCTACACCTTC
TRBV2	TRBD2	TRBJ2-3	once	CASIGRVSDTQYF	TGTGCCAGCATAGGGAGGGTCTCAGATACGCAGTATTTT
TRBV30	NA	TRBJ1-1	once	CAWRSQQGLWSTEAFF	TGTGCCTGGAGGTCCCAACAGGGCCTTTGGAGCACTGAAGCTTTCTTT
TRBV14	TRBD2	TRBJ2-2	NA	CASSQEAQRERVLGELFF	TGTGCCAGCAGCCAAGAAGCTCAGCGGGAGCGCGTGCTAGGGGAGCTGTTTTTT
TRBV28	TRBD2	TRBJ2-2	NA	CASSFILAGTTNTGELFF	TGTGCCAGCAGTTTTATCCTAGCGGGGACGACGAACACCGGGGAGCTGTTTTTT
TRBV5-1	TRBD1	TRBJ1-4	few	CASSLAGQDEKLFF	TGCGCCAGCAGCTTGGCGGGACAGGATGAAAAACTGTTTTTT
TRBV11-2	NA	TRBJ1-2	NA	CASSASSGTHEFYGYTF	TGTGCCAGCAGCGCCTCGTCTGGGACACACGAATTCTATGGCTACACCTTC
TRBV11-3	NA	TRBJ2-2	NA	CASSFGGRTGELFF	TGTGCCAGCAGCTTTGGGGGCCGCACCGGGGAGCTGTTTTTT
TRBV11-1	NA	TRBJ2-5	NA	CASSLGTREGETQYF	TGTGCCAGCAGCCTCGGGACAAGGGAGGGGGAGACCCAGTACTTC
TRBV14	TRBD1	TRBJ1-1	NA	CASSQQGQGRTEAFF	TGTGCCAGCAGCCAACAGGGACAGGGAAGGACTGAAGCTTTCTTT
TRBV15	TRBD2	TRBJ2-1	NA	CATSRETSGRGDEQFF	TGTGCCACCAGCAGAGAGACTAGCGGGAGGGGCGATGAGCAGTTCTTC
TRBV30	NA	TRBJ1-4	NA	CAWNLQAYNEKLFF	TGTGCCTGGAACCTACAGGCCTATAATGAAAAACTGTTTTTT
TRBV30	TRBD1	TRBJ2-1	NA	CAWGSGTGGYEQFF	TGTGCCTGGGGGTCCGGGACAGGGGGCTATGAGCAGTTCTTC
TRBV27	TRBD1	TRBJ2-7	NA	CASTSGTGTGAGEQYF	TGTGCCAGCACCAGCGGCACCGGGACAGGGGCAGGCGAGCAGTACTTC
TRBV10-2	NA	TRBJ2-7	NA	CARTPNRSKAEQYF	TGCGCCAGGACCCCCAACAGGTCTAAGGCCGAGCAGTACTTC
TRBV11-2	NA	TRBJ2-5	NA	CASSCDRSKRPQYF	TGTGCCAGCAGCTGTGACAGGTCCAAGAGACCCCAGTACTTC
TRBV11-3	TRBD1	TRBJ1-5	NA	CASSPGDRGVYSNQPQHF	TGTGCCAGCAGCCCGGGGGACAGGGGCGTTTATAGCAATCAGCCCCAGCATTTT
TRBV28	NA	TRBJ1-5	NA	CASSLGTGDQPQHF	TGTGCCAGCAGTTTAGGGACTGGGGATCAGCCCCAGCATTTT
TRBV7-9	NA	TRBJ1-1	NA	CASSLESQVSTEAFF	TGTGCCAGCAGCTTAGAATCACAGGTGAGCACTGAAGCTTTCTTT
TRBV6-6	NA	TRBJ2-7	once	CASSYALGAEQYF	TGTGCCAGCAGTTACGCCCTAGGGGCCGAGCAGTACTTC
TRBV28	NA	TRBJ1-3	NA	CASTKRRQGFVSIYF	TGTGCCAGCACCAAAAGGCGGCAGGGCTTCGTTTCCATATATTTT
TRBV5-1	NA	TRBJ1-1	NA	CASSLRSAGNTEAFF	TGCGCCAGCAGCTTGCGTTCAGCAGGGAACACTGAAGCTTTCTTT
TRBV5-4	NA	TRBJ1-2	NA	CASSLRGYGYTF	TGTGCCAGCAGCTTGCGGGGGTATGGCTACACCTTC
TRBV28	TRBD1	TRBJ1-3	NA	CASSRTGISGNTIYF	TGTGCCAGCAGTCGGACAGGGATCTCTGGAAACACCATATATTTT
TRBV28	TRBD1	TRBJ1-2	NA	CASSEDRGQGYTF	TGTGCCAGCAGTGAAGACAGGGGGCAAGGCTACACCTTC
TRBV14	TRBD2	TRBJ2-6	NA	CASSPRLAGAPDSGANVLTF	TGTGCCAGCAGCCCCAGACTAGCGGGGGCCCCGGACTCTGGGGCCAACGTCCTGACTTTC
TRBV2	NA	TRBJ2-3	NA	CASSEGAGGGTDTQYF	TGTGCCAGCAGTGAAGGTGCCGGGGGAGGCACAGATACGCAGTATTTT
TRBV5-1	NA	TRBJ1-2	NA	CASSSSGQLTSFYGYTF	TGCGCCAGCAGCTCCTCCGGACAGCTTACCAGTTTCTATGGCTACACCTTC
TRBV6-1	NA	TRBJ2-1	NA	CASSAATAFFYNEQFF	TGTGCCAGCAGTGCGGCGACAGCGTTTTTCTACAATGAGCAGTTCTTC
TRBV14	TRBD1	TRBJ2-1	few	CASSEIGQVRPPFYNEQFF	TGTGCCAGCAGCGAAATCGGACAGGTCCGTCCACCGTTTTACAATGAGCAGTTCTTC
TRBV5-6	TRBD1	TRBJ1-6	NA	CASSFQGAGYNSPLHF	TGTGCCAGCAGCTTCCAGGGGGCCGGCTATAATTCACCCCTCCACTTT
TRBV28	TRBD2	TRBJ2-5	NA	CASSLTPRRGRTSGGCETQYF	TGTGCCAGCAGTTTAACCCCCCGGAGGGGACGCACTAGCGGGGGTTGTGAGACCCAGTACTTC
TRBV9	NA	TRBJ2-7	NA	CASSPLQFGRGTTYEQYF	TGTGCCAGCAGCCCCCTGCAGTTTGGGCGGGGCACGACCTACGAGCAGTACTTC
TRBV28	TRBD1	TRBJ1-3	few	CASSLDRESGNTIYF	TGTGCCAGCAGTTTAGACAGGGAATCGGGAAACACCATATATTTT
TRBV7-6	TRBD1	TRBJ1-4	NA	CASSFLQGSNEKLFF	TGTGCCAGCAGCTTCCTACAGGGGTCTAATGAAAAACTGTTTTTT
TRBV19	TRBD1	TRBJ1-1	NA	CATLGGGRGQLNTEAFF	TGTGCCACCCTCGGAGGGGGTAGGGGGCAGCTGAACACTGAAGCTTTCTTT
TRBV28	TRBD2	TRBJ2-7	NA	CASSLRLAGGPLITYEQYF	TGTGCCAGCAGTTTAAGGCTAGCGGGAGGCCCATTAATTACCTACGAGCAGTACTTC
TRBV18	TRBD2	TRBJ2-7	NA	CASSQTSQSSYEQYF	TGTGCCAGCTCCCAGACTAGCCAGAGCTCCTACGAGCAGTACTTC
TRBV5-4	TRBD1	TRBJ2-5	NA	CASSLMTGAKETQYF	TGTGCCAGCAGCTTGATGACAGGGGCTAAGGAGACCCAGTACTTC
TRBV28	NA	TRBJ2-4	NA	CASSLFRCRLRQNIQYF	TGTGCCAGCAGTTTATTCCGCTGTCGACTCCGACAAAACATTCAGTACTTC
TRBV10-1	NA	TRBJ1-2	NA	CASSESKQRAHGYTF	TGCGCCAGCAGTGAGTCGAAGCAGAGGGCCCATGGCTACACCTTC
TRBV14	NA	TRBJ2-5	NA	CASSQEDSHHQETQYF	TGTGCCAGCAGCCAAGAGGACAGCCATCACCAAGAGACCCAGTACTTC
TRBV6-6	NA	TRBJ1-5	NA	CASTTAVHQPQHF	TGTGCCAGCACCACCGCGGTGCATCAGCCCCAGCATTTT
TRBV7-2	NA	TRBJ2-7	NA	CASSSHGTRTFHEQYF	TGTGCCAGCAGCTCACACGGGACAAGGACTTTCCACGAGCAGTACTTC
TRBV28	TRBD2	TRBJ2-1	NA	CASSSRLAGAHEQFF	TGTGCCAGCAGTTCGAGACTAGCGGGAGCCCATGAGCAGTTCTTC
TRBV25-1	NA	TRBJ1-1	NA	CASSESGAIQGTEAFF	TGTGCCAGCAGTGAATCCGGGGCCATACAGGGCACTGAAGCTTTCTTT